This entry describes one T cell receptor beta chain. These data are taken from a study of technical replicates of blood from a handful of donors. Only in-frame clones appear in the TCRdb table, and some are missing; sequencing was by immunoSEQ multiplex PCR. The sample lists just under 60,000 clones, roughly 94% seen once, with 2.5% to 3.5% in the top ten. CDR3 length: 16 amino acids. The germline V gene encodes CDR1 SGHNT and CDR2 YYREEE (reference sequence). With 0 bases clipped from V and 6 bases from J, the junction kept 9 bases outside the gene matches. The sample was PBMCs. The receptor was derived from a human donor in good health. Some clones in this sample may be carry-over from other donors' samples. The chain joins TRBV5-4 to TRBJ2-4; 7 bases line up with TRBD2. CDR3 nucleotides: TGTGCCAGCAGCTTGGCAGGCGGGAGCGTTGGAAACATTCAGTACTTC. Amino acid sequence: CASSLAGGSVGNIQYF.